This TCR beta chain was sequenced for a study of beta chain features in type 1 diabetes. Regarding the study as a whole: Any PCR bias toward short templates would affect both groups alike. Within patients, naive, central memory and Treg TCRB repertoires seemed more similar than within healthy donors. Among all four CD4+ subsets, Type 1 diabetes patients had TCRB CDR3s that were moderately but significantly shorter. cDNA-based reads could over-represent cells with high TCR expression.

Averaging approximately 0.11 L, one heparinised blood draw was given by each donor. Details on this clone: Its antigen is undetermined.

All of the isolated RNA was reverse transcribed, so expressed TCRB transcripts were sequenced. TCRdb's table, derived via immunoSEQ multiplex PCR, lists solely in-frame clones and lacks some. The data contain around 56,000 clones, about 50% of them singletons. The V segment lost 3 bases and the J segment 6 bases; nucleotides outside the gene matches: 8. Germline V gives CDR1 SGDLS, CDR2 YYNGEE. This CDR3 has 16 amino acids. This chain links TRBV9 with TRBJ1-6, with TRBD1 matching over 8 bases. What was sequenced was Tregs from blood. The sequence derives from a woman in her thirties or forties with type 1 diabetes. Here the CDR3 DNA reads TGTGCCAGCAGCGACAGGGGGGGACAAAGTAATTCACCCCTCCACTTT. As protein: CASSDRGGQSNSPLHF.